The 14 T cell receptor beta chains presented below share a single source sample, sequenced in a study of beta chain features in type 1 diabetes. Expressed TCRB transcripts got sequenced, as all isolated RNA was reverse transcribed. Generated by immunoSEQ multiplex PCR, the TCRdb table keeps only in-frame clones and is missing some. There are about 150,000 clones in the sample; approximately 8.1% occur only once, and less than 0.85% lies in the top ten. Sequenced sample: central memory CD4+ T cells from blood. The receptor source for this set is a man between 18 and 35 years old in good health.

The chain uses TRBV4-3 and TRBJ1-6, with TRBD1 identical over 8 bases. The length of the CDR3 is 16 residues. The germline gives CDR1 LGHNA, CDR2 YSLEER. The junction had 12 bases not matched to a gene; V was cut back by 1 base and J by 13 bases. CDR3 DNA: TGCGCCAGCAGCCAAGGGATGCTAGGACAGGGAGAGCCCCTCCACTTT. Encoded protein: CASSQGMLGQGEPLHF.

This rearrangement joins TRBV6-1 to TRBJ2-1; 10 nucleotides line up with TRBD2. Trimming removed 7 bases from V and 7 bases from J; junction bases left unmatched: 7. The V gene's germline CDR1 is MNHNS and CDR2 SASEGT. The CDR3 loop spans 14 amino acids. The CDR3 DNA sequence: TGTGCCAGCATGTTTAGCGGGAGGAGGAATGAGCAGTTCTTC. Amino acids: CASMFSGRRNEQFF.

In its sample, this clone was seen a few times. As DNA, the CDR3 is TGTGCCAGCAGTTTTGGACAGGCGAACACTGAAGCTTTCTTT. Protein: CASSFGQANTEAFF. This chain uses TRBV27 with TRBJ1-1; the match to TRBD1 covers 7 bases. This CDR3 spans 14 amino acids. V dropped 3 bases and J dropped 1; count of bases not matched to a gene: 2. Germline V gene data show CDR1 as MNHEY and CDR2 as SMNVEV (reference sequence).

The gene calls are TRBV30 and TRBJ1-1, with D unresolved. Germline CDR1 GTSNPN, CDR2 SVGIG (reference sequence). Trimming stripped 2 bases from V and 4 bases from J, with 20 bases between. This CDR3 spans 16 amino acids. The CDR3 DNA is TGTGCCTGGAGTCAAATTCCGGGTTTCGGAGGCACTGAAGCTTTCTTT. This codes for CAWSQIPGFGGTEAFF.

The chain is built from TRBV5-1 and TRBJ1-4; D possibly corresponds to TRBD1 (6 bases). CDR1 and CDR2 from the germline V gene are SGHRS and YFSETQ. The germline V and J ends were trimmed by 0 bases and 8 bases, with 11 bases remaining between them. This CDR3 has 14 amino acids. The CDR3 protein is CASSLEGDREKLFF. The CDR3 DNA follows: TGCGCCAGCAGCTTGGAGGGGGATAGGGAAAAACTGTTTTTT.

The V call is TRBV29-1, the J call TRBJ1-1; 10 bases line up with TRBD1. The junction had 8 bases not matched to a gene; V was cut back by 3 bases and J by 7 bases. The length of the CDR3 is 14 residues. CDR1 SQVTM and CDR2 ANQGSEA come from the germline V gene. Here the CDR3 DNA reads TGCAGCGTTGACTCGGGACAGGGGTCGGGTGAAGCTTTCTTT. It is translated as CSVDSGQGSGEAFF.

This clone was detected only a few times. This chain connects TRBV19 to TRBJ1-2; no reliable D call. The CDR3 runs 13 residues. Per germline, CDR1 LNHDA and CDR2 SQIVND (reference sequence). Trimming shortened V by 6 bases and J by 4 bases, and 12 bases separated the two germline ends. The chain's CDR3 is CASSYTVSYGYTF. DNA for the CDR3: TGTGCCAGTAGCTACACAGTGAGCTATGGCTACACCTTC.

The chain uses TRBV19 and TRBJ2-7; 8 nucleotides agree with TRBD2. This CDR3 region has 14 residues. After removal of 5 bases from V and 5 bases from J, the junction contained 8 bases not matched to a gene. Germline V gives CDR1 LNHDA, CDR2 SQIVND (reference sequence). DNA for the CDR3: TGTGCCAGTAGTTCAGCGGGAGACGTCCACGAGCAGTACTTC. This gives the protein CASSSAGDVHEQYF.

This clone was seen at least ten times. This sequence joins TRBV4-3 and TRBJ1-4; 8 bases align to TRBD1. This CDR3 spans 17 amino acids. J lost 2 bases, V lost 1 base, and 6 bases had no gene match. CDR1 and CDR2 from the germline V gene are LGHNA and YSLEER. The CDR3 sequence is CASSQGNQGATNEKLFF. The CDR3 DNA sequence: TGCGCCAGCAGCCAAGGGAATCAGGGGGCCACTAATGAAAAACTGTTTTTT.

This clone came up a few times. The J gene is TRBJ2-7, the V gene TRBV5-1, with 7 nucleotides matching TRBD1. The CDR3 covers 14 residues. V shed 3 bases and J 4 bases; nucleotides not matched to a gene: 7. Germline V gives CDR1 SGHRS, CDR2 YFSETQ. The CDR3 nucleotides read TGCGCCAGCAGCTCGGGACAGAATTCTTACGAGCAGTACTTC. It encodes CASSSGQNSYEQYF.

The table lists this clone with a few counts. At one boundary the junction diverges from the germline segment, which might be a read error. V usage is TRBV5-6 and J usage is TRBJ2-7; D possibly corresponds to TRBD1 (6 bases). Per germline, CDR1 SGHDT and CDR2 YYEEEE. The CDR3 runs 13 residues. The CDR3 region has the DNA TGTGCCAGCAGCTTGGGCTGGACAGAAAAGACGAACTTC. Its translation: CASSLGWTEKTNF.

This clone was seen only a few times. The rearrangement joins TRBV30 to TRBJ1-5, with a tentative D call TRBD1 (5 bases). CDR3 size: 13 residues. Looked up from germline, CDR1 is GTSNPN and CDR2 is SVGIG (reference sequence). The V end lost 1 base, the J end lost 7 bases, and 11 bases lay between the germline ends. The CDR3, as DNA: TGTGCCTGGAGTGATACTGGGGGGCAGCCCCAGCATTTT. Encoded protein: CAWSDTGGQPQHF.

The table lists this clone with many counts. Other DNA sequences in the same sample also yield this CDR3. This chain links TRBV29-1 with TRBJ2-7, with D possibly matching TRBD2 (6 bases). Germline loops: CDR1 SQVTM, CDR2 ANQGSEA. The V end lost 4 bases, the J end lost 2 bases, and 12 bases lay between the germline ends. This CDR3 is built from 13 residues. The CDR3 DNA sequence: TGCAGCGTTGGGAGGGAATTCCCCTACGAGCAGTACTTC. The encoded protein is CSVGREFPYEQYF.

This clone was seen a few times. The rearrangement links TRBV5-1 to TRBJ2-2; 7 bases are shared with TRBD1. Germline V gene sequence: CDR1 SGHRS, CDR2 YFSETQ. This CDR3 has 17 residues. After removal of 4 bases from V and 4 bases from J, the junction contained 13 bases not matched to a gene. The CDR3 region has the DNA TGCGCCAGCAGCCAAACGTTACAGGGGTCGGGCACCGGGGAGCTGTTTTTT. It yields the protein CASSQTLQGSGTGELFF.